Listed below are T cell receptor beta chains from one sample, sequenced in a study of blood T cell repertoires in COVID-19. Profiling relied on immunoSEQ multiplex PCR, and the TCRdb table lists in-frame clones only, not all of them. The top ten hold approximately 10% of the sample, which has 65,000 to 80,000 clones, roughly 87% seen once. The sequencing input was peripheral blood. The receptor set was obtained from a man in his fifties or sixties with acute or convalescent COVID-19. CDR3s include the opening cysteine and the closing phenylalanine or tryptophan. Each record gives: J gene, D gene, V gene, clone size, CDR3 protein, CDR3 DNA. A D gene is named only where the DNA matches it firmly. Clone size appears in some rows only: once, few, many, or a class for an expanded clone.

TRBJ1-2	NA	TRBV5-4	once	CASNIRVPGTYGYTF	TGTGCCAGCAACATTCGCGTACCAGGAACCTATGGCTACACCTTC
TRBJ2-5	TRBD2	TRBV4-1	few	CASSQERGTSGFQETQYF	TGCGCCAGCAGCCAAGAAAGGGGGACTAGCGGGTTCCAAGAGACCCAGTACTTC
TRBJ2-6	NA	TRBV9	NA	CASSPTGSGANVLTF	TGTGCCAGCAGCCCCACAGGGTCCGGGGCCAACGTCCTGACTTTC
TRBJ1-5	TRBD1	TRBV4-2	NA	CASSRTGEPQHF	TGTGCCAGCAGCCGAACAGGGGAGCCCCAGCATTTT
TRBJ2-7	TRBD1	TRBV6-2/TRBV6-3	NA	CASSFTGVYEQYF	TGTGCCAGCAGTTTTACAGGGGTCTACGAGCAGTACTTC
TRBJ2-3	NA	TRBV15	NA	CATSRGGFGGSTDTQYF	TGTGCCACCAGCAGAGGAGGTTTTGGCGGATCCACAGATACGCAGTATTTT
TRBJ2-7	NA	TRBV18	NA	CASSPDSYEQYF	TGTGCCAGCTCACCGGACAGCTACGAGCAGTACTTC
TRBJ2-2	NA	TRBV29-1	few	CSVGEAGRSGELFF	TGCAGCGTTGGAGAGGCAGGGAGGTCCGGGGAGCTGTTTTTT
TRBJ2-1	TRBD2	TRBV7-3	once	CASSLGAGGPDEQFF	TGTGCCAGCAGCTTGGGGGCGGGAGGGCCGGATGAGCAGTTCTTC
TRBJ1-5	TRBD1	TRBV28	NA	CASRTPTGTVSNQPQHF	TGTGCCAGCAGAACCCCCACCGGGACAGTTAGCAATCAGCCCCAGCATTTT
TRBJ2-7	TRBD2	TRBV18	NA	CASSPGTSDYEQYF	TGTGCCAGCTCACCAGGGACTAGCGACTACGAGCAGTACTTC
TRBJ2-1	TRBD1	TRBV10-1	once	CASSQPTGGLGNEQFF	TGCGCCAGCAGCCAGCCCACAGGGGGACTGGGCAATGAGCAGTTCTTC
TRBJ1-4	TRBD1	TRBV7-2	once	CASSPGTGGEKLFF	TGTGCCAGCAGCCCCGGGACAGGGGGCGAAAAACTGTTTTTT
TRBJ1-5	TRBD1	TRBV2	NA	CASSGQGVGNQPQHF	TGTGCCAGCAGTGGACAGGGCGTGGGCAATCAGCCCCAGCATTTT
TRBJ1-2	TRBD1	TRBV5-4	NA	CASSHRTGGSNYGYTF	TGTGCCAGCAGCCATCGGACAGGGGGATCTAACTATGGCTACACCTTC
TRBJ1-5	TRBD1	TRBV11-2	NA	CASSAGQGNQPQHF	TGTGCCAGCAGCGCGGGACAGGGTAATCAGCCCCAGCATTTT
TRBJ1-1	NA	TRBV6-5	NA	CASRRGFSTEAFF	TGTGCCAGCAGAAGGGGTTTCTCCACTGAAGCTTTCTTT
TRBJ2-3	NA	TRBV19	few	CASSYDISPTTQYF	TGTGCCAGTAGTTACGACATATCCCCTACGACGCAGTATTTT
TRBJ2-5	NA	TRBV27	NA	CASRETNSPGQYF	TGTGCCAGCAGAGAGACAAACAGCCCCGGCCAGTACTTC
TRBJ2-5	TRBD1	TRBV2	NA	CASRERQGSVETQYF	TGTGCCAGCAGGGAAAGACAGGGTAGTGTAGAGACCCAGTACTTC
TRBJ2-1	TRBD2	TRBV11-1	NA	CASSFSGGSYNEQFF	TGTGCCAGCAGCTTTAGCGGGGGGTCCTACAATGAGCAGTTCTTC
TRBJ1-1	TRBD1	TRBV7-2	few	CASSHRDRGLPEAFF	TGTGCCAGCAGCCACCGGGACAGGGGGCTCCCGGAGGCTTTCTTT
TRBJ2-1	TRBD1	TRBV12-3/TRBV12-4	few	CASRTDRGNVKFF	TGTGCCAGCAGAACGGACAGGGGAAACGTGAAGTTCTTC
TRBJ2-7	TRBD1	TRBV4-3	once	CASSQDGTGGTDEQYF	TGCGCCAGCAGCCAAGATGGGACAGGGGGCACCGACGAGCAGTACTTC
TRBJ1-5	NA	TRBV5-1	NA	CASSPEGTQQPQHF	TGCGCCAGCAGCCCGGAGGGTACACAACAGCCCCAGCATTTT
TRBJ2-2	NA	TRBV7-2	NA	CASSLWRGQDTGELFF	TGTGCCAGCAGCTTATGGCGGGGGCAGGACACCGGGGAGCTGTTTTTT
TRBJ1-5	NA	TRBV7-8	NA	CASSLTGEGVQNQPQHF	TGTGCCAGCAGCTTAACGGGTGAAGGGGTCCAGAATCAGCCCCAGCATTTT
TRBJ2-4	NA	TRBV6-6	NA	CASGPGTGGNIQYF	TGTGCCAGCGGGCCCGGGACCGGAGGGAACATTCAGTACTTC
TRBJ1-2	TRBD1	TRBV7-8	NA	CASSQGQGAMWNYGYTF	TGTGCCAGCAGCCAAGGACAGGGGGCGATGTGGAACTATGGCTACACCTTC
TRBJ1-3	TRBD1	TRBV7-9	NA	CASSETGGLSLSGNTIYF	TGTGCCAGCAGCGAGACAGGGGGCCTCTCTCTCTCTGGAAACACCATATATTTT
TRBJ2-5	NA	TRBV5-4	NA	CASSLGSTQETQYF	TGTGCCAGCAGCTTGGGGTCCACTCAAGAGACCCAGTACTTC
TRBJ2-3	TRBD2	TRBV6-5	NA	CASRGGGGGDTQYF	TGTGCCAGCAGAGGCGGCGGGGGAGGGGATACGCAGTATTTT
TRBJ1-5	TRBD1	TRBV2	few	CASSEAIGTGVSNQPQHF	TGTGCCAGCAGTGAAGCCATCGGGACAGGGGTGAGCAATCAGCCCCAGCATTTT
TRBJ2-7	NA	TRBV7-2	NA	CASSPRGATYEQYF	TGTGCCAGCAGCCCACGGGGGGCCACCTACGAGCAGTACTTC
TRBJ2-7	TRBD1	TRBV11-2	NA	CASSFEDRGLDEQYF	TGTGCCAGCAGCTTCGAAGACAGGGGGCTGGACGAGCAGTACTTC
TRBJ1-1	NA	TRBV12-2	once	CASRLAGWGNTEAFF	TGTGCAAGTCGCTTGGCAGGGTGGGGGAACACTGAAGCTTTCTTT
TRBJ2-1	TRBD2	TRBV4-3	NA	CASSYAGTSGIREQFF	TGCGCCAGCAGCTATGCCGGGACTAGCGGGATAAGGGAGCAGTTCTTC
TRBJ1-6	TRBD1	TRBV19	NA	CASSRDRDNSPLHF	TGTGCCAGTAGTAGGGACAGAGATAATTCACCCCTCCACTTT
TRBJ2-5	NA	TRBV5-6	NA	CATWRRQSVETQYF	TGTGCCACCTGGCGACGACAGTCCGTGGAGACCCAGTACTTC
TRBJ1-5	NA	TRBV5-1	NA	CASSLVRFGNQPQHF	TGCGCCAGCAGCTTGGTCCGGTTTGGCAATCAGCCCCAGCATTTT
TRBJ2-2	TRBD2	TRBV2	NA	CASTLAGGPTGELFF	TGTGCCAGCACACTAGCGGGGGGGCCCACCGGGGAGCTGTTTTTT
TRBJ2-5	TRBD1	TRBV19	NA	CASSTGTGSEETQYF	TGTGCCAGTAGTACGGGGACAGGGAGTGAAGAGACCCAGTACTTC
TRBJ1-1	NA	TRBV6-5	NA	CASSSVNTEAFF	TGTGCCAGCAGCTCGGTGAACACTGAAGCTTTCTTT
TRBJ1-2	NA	TRBV2	NA	CASMREGGGYTF	TGTGCCAGCATGCGTGAGGGTGGTGGCTACACCTTC
TRBJ2-1	NA	TRBV7-9	once	CASSQTGIRVYNEQFF	TGTGCCAGCAGCCAAACAGGGATCAGGGTTTACAATGAGCAGTTCTTC